The source of this T cell receptor (beta chain) is a study of PD-1 blockade in classical Hodgkin lymphoma. Whole-study results and caveats: Relapsed/refractory patients reportedly had lower baseline diversity than newly diagnosed patients. The causes of the repertoire differences, possibly disease activity or prior therapy, remain undefined. CD4+ but not CD8+ TCR diversity rose significantly by C4D1.

Measured with immunoSEQ multiplex PCR; TCRdb has only the in-frame clones, and not every one. Among approximately 58,000 clones, about 91% were seen once, and the ten largest hold 8% to 13%. In regard to this clone: The antigen remains undetermined.

This CDR3 comprises 16 residues. The V gene end was trimmed by 1 base and the J gene end by 7 bases; junction bases not matched to a gene: 9. In germline, CDR1 is SGHTA, CDR2 FQGNSA. Every one of the patients relapsed after autologous stem cell transplantation (brentuximab vedotin exposure was variable). This sample comprised peripheral blood mononuclear cells (PBMCs), obtained before the second cycle of nivolumab. The clonotype comes from a human donor with classical Hodgkin lymphoma. The J gene is TRBJ2-3, the V gene TRBV7-2, with 9 bases identical to TRBD1. The CDR3 DNA reads TGTGCCAGCAGCTTAGAGGGACAGGGTAATTGGAATACGCAGTATTTT. Protein: CASSLEGQGNWNTQYF.